This TCR beta chain was profiled in a study of spatial heterogeneity in lung cancer. Study findings and constraints: How many expanded intratumoral alpha and beta TCRs were present tracked the tumor mutation count, which was a count of nonsynonymous mutations. Sequencing reached an estimated coverage of tumor T cells that was only 6.5% to 8% for alpha chains and around 14% for beta chains.

Time point of the sample: sample taken at primary tumor resection. Unsorted samples of tumor, nontumor lung or frozen PBMC had their whole RNA sequenced. Germline CDR1 SGHAT, CDR2 FQNNGV. V trimming: 6 bases; J trimming: 9 bases; junction bases outside the gene matches: 16. The CDR3 extends over 16 amino acids. Worth noting for this clonotype: Its antigen remains unknown.

TCRdb fed the 5' RACE reads into MiXCR, producing one record per CDR3 protein. The profile shows about 20,000 distinct CDR3 sequences, approximately 15% of them singletons. The starting material was lung tumor tissue, obtained at surgery. The source of this sequence is a female donor with early-stage non-small cell lung cancer. The chain links TRBV11-2 to TRBJ2-1; 8 positions match TRBD2. This CDR3 is CASRLMGLGRSTEQFF. The CDR3 coding sequence is TGTGCCAGCAGATTAATGGGACTAGGTCGATCAACTGAGCAGTTCTTC.